This T cell receptor beta chain comes out of a study of blood T cell repertoires in COVID-19. Study-level information: The study drew acute and convalescent COVID-19 samples from the United States, Italy and Spain.

With 3 bases clipped from V and 6 bases from J, the junction kept 10 bases outside the gene matches. Germline lookup yields CDR1 DFQATT and CDR2 SNEGSKA (reference sequence). CDR3 length: 14 residues. The assay was immunoSEQ multiplex PCR, and TCRdb's table has in-frame clones only and misses some. The table lists 91,000 or so clones, around 87% of them singletons, with 15% in the top ten. The specimen was peripheral blood. This chain links TRBV20-1 with TRBJ1-2, with TRBD1 identical over 7 bases. This TCR derives from a human donor in a cohort sampled during active COVID-19. The CDR3 DNA sequence: TGCAGTGCTAGTCTCCCTACAGGGGAACATGGCTACACCTTC. Amino acid sequence: CSASLPTGEHGYTF.